The rows below give T cell receptor beta chains drawn from one sample of a study of blood T cell repertoires in COVID-19. Generated by immunoSEQ multiplex PCR, the TCRdb table keeps only in-frame clones and is missing some. The sample records 150,000 to 180,000 clones, 78% being singletons. Sequencing was carried out using peripheral blood. The receptors stem from a man aged 80 or over with acute or convalescent COVID-19. CDR3s include the opening cysteine and the closing phenylalanine or tryptophan. The D gene is left open where the match is weak. Clone size is not always given. Where it is, it says once, few, many or a class for expanded clones.

v_call,d_call,j_call,clone_size,cdr3_nt,cdr3_aa
TRBV12-3/TRBV12-4,NA,TRBJ2-3,once,TGTGCCAGTACCGGGGGCACAGATACGCAGTATTTT,CASTGGTDTQYF
TRBV6-1,TRBD2,TRBJ2-2,NA,TGTGCCAGCAGTGAGGGTAGCGGGGAGAACACCGGGGAGCTGTTTTTT,CASSEGSGENTGELFF
TRBV5-1,NA,TRBJ2-5,NA,TGCGCCAGCAGCCCGAGACTAGGAGCGACCCAGTACTTC,CASSPRLGATQYF
TRBV3-1/TRBV3-2,TRBD2,TRBJ2-5,NA,TGTGCCAGCAGCCCAAAGACCGGGACTAGCGGGGGAAAGACCCAGTACTTC,CASSPKTGTSGGKTQYF
TRBV20-1,NA,TRBJ2-5,NA,TGCAGTGCTAGTTTCCTTGAAGAGACCCAGTACTTC,CSASFLEETQYF
TRBV6-5,NA,TRBJ1-2,NA,TGTGCCAGCAGTTACTCATCACTTCACTATGGCTACACCTTC,CASSYSSLHYGYTF
TRBV19,TRBD1,TRBJ1-4,NA,TGTGCCAGTTCCCGGGACAGGGATGAAAAACTGTTTTTT,CASSRDRDEKLFF
TRBV29-1,NA,TRBJ2-2,NA,TGCAGCGGCAGCAGGGAAGTTGGCGGGGAGCTGTTTTTT,CSGSREVGGELFF
TRBV11-2,NA,TRBJ1-1,NA,TGTGCCAGCAGCTTAGATATCGGGGGAGCTTTCTTT,CASSLDIGGAFF
TRBV20-1,TRBD2,TRBJ2-5,NA,TGCAGTGCTAGTGAGCTTGGGCTAGCGGAGACACAAGAGACCCAGTACTTC,CSASELGLAETQETQYF
TRBV18,TRBD1,TRBJ1-1,once,TGTGCCAGCTCACCACAGGGGGCCTTCACTGAAGCTTTCTTT,CASSPQGAFTEAFF
TRBV6-8,TRBD1,TRBJ1-2,NA,TGTGCGGGTACGGGGACAGGGAGTAACTATGGCTACACCTTC,CAGTGTGSNYGYTF
TRBV11-3,NA,TRBJ1-2,once,TGTGCCAGCAGCTTAGACAGGGCTGAAGGAGGCTACACCTTC,CASSLDRAEGGYTF
TRBV25-1,NA,TRBJ1-6,NA,TGTGCCAGCAGTGCCCTACAGGGATATAATTCACCCCTCCACTTT,CASSALQGYNSPLHF
TRBV5-1,NA,TRBJ2-5,NA,TGCGCCAGCAGCTTTTTCCCGGGGGTCCAAGAGACCCAGTACTTC,CASSFFPGVQETQYF